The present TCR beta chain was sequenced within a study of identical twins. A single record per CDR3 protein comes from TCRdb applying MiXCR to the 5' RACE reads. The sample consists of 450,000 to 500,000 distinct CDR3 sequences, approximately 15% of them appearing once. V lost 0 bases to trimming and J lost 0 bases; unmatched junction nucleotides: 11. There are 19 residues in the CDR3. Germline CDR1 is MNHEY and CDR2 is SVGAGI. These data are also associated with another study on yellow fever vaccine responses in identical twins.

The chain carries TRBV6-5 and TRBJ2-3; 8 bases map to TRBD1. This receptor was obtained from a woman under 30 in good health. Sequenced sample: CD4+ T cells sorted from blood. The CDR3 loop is CASSYSQDREQGSTDTQYF. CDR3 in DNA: TGTGCCAGCAGTTACTCCCAGGACAGGGAACAAGGTAGCACAGATACGCAGTATTTT.